This TCR beta chain was documented in a study of blood T cell repertoires in COVID-19. TCRdb's copy holds only in-frame clones and misses some; the assay was immunoSEQ multiplex PCR. The data show over 150,000 clones, with around 84% seen just once and about 7.7% held by the top ten. Trimming removed 5 bases at V and 0 bases at J, with 14 bases between. CDR3 length equals 16 residues. Germline CDR1 and CDR2: SGHVS and FNYEAQ. The V and J genes are TRBV7-6 and TRBJ1-3; tentative D call: TRBD1 (6 bases). The sample consisted of PBMCs or T cells enriched from blood (not recorded which). This receptor was obtained from a man aged 50-59 years who had recovered from COVID-19. The CDR3 is CASSNGTPLSGNTIYF. DNA of the CDR3: TGTGCCAGCAGCAACGGGACACCACTCTCTGGAAACACCATATATTTT. The full variable domain, completed using reference TRBV7-6 and TRBJ1-3, is GAGVSQSPRYKVTKRGQDVALRCDPISGHVSLYWYRQALGQGPEFLTYFNYEAQQDKSGLPNDRFSAERPEGSISTLTIQRTEQRDSAMYRCASSNGTPLSGNTIYFGEGSWLTVV.